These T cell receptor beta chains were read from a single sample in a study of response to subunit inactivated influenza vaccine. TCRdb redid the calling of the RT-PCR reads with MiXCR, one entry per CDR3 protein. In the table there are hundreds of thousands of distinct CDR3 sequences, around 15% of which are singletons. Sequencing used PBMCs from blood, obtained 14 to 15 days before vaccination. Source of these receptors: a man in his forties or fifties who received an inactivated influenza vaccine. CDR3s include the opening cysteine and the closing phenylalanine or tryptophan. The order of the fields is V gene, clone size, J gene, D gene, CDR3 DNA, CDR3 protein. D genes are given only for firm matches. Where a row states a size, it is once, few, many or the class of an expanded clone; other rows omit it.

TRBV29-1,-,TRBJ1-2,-,TGCAGCGTTGGTAGCGAAAACTATGGCTACACCTTC,CSVGSENYGYTF
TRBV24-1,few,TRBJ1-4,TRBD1,TGTGCCACCAGTGGATTCGAGACAGGGAATGAAAAACTGTTTTTT,CATSGFETGNEKLFF
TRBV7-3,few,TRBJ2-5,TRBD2,TGTGCCAGCAGTCTAACGGGTAGCGGGACGTACGAGACCCAGTACTTC,CASSLTGSGTYETQYF
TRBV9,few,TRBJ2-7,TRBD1,TGTGCCAGCAGCGTCGACCGGGACAGCTACGAGCAGTACTTC,CASSVDRDSYEQYF
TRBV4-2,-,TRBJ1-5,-,TGTGCCAGCAGCCCTCCGGGGACTGATAATCAGCCCCAGCATTTT,CASSPPGTDNQPQHF
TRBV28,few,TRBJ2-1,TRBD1,TGTGCCAGCAGTTTATTTAAAGAACAGGGGCTCACCTACAATGAGCAGTTCTTC,CASSLFKEQGLTYNEQFF
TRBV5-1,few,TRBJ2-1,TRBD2,TGCGCCAGCAGCTGGGCCCCTAGCGGGGGGTACAATGAGCAGTTCTTC,CASSWAPSGGYNEQFF
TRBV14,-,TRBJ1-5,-,TGTGCCAGCAGCCAAGATTCGACTCAGCCCCAGCATTTT,CASSQDSTQPQHF
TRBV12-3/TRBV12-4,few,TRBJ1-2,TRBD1,TGTGCCAGCACCATCGGGACAGTGAACTATGGCTACACCTTC,CASTIGTVNYGYTF
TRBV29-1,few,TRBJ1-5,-,TGCAGCGCCGAAACAGGGTTGGGCCAGCCCCAGCATTTT,CSAETGLGQPQHF
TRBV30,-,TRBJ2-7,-,TGTGCCTGGAGGAACCCCAGGAGCTCCTACGAGCAGTACTTC,CAWRNPRSSYEQYF
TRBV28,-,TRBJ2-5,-,TGTGCCAGCAGTACCCACCCCACAGGGTCCGAAGAGACCCAGTACTTC,CASSTHPTGSEETQYF
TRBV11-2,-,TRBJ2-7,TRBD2,TGTGCCAGCAGCCCCCAAGGACTAGTTGTCTACGAGCAGTACTTC,CASSPQGLVVYEQYF
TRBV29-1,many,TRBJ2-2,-,TGCAGCGTTGCCCGACGTGACACCGGGGAGCTGTTTTTT,CSVARRDTGELFF
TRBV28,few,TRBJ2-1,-,TGTGCCAGCAGTTTTGGACGGGTATACAATGAGCAGTTCTTC,CASSFGRVYNEQFF
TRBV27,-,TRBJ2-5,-,TGTGCCAGCAGTTTCTCCAGGGCCAGGGGGACCCAGTACTTC,CASSFSRARGTQYF
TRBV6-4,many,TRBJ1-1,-,TGTGCCAGCAGCCAGTACCCTCGCATGAACACTGAAGCTTTCTTT,CASSQYPRMNTEAFF
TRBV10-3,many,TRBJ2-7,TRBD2,TGTGCCATCAGTGAGTCTCCAGCGGGAGGTGGCGAGCAGTACTTC,CAISESPAGGGEQYF
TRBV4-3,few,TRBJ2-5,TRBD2,TGCGCCAGCAGCCAAGATCTTCGGGGCGGGGGGGCCCAAGAGACCCAGTACTTC,CASSQDLRGGGAQETQYF
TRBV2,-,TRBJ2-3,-,TGTGCCAGCAGTGGCCGACTGGATGCTAGCACAGATACGCAGTATTTT,CASSGRLDASTDTQYF
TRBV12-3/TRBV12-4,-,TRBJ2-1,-,TGTGCCAGCAGTTTAAATTCGTGGCTGGGGGGCAATGAGCAGTTCTTC,CASSLNSWLGGNEQFF
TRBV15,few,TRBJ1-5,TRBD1,TGTGCCACCAGCAAAAGATCCGGGACAGTCAATCAGCCCCAGCATTTT,CATSKRSGTVNQPQHF
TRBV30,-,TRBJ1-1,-,TGTGCCTGGACCCTCGGGACCGTGAACACTGAAGCTTTCTTT,CAWTLGTVNTEAFF
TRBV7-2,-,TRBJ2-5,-,TGTGCCAGCAGCTTAGGGGGGCATTTCCAAGAGACCCAGTACTTC,CASSLGGHFQETQYF
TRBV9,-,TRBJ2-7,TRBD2,TGTGCCAGCAGCGTGGGAGCGGGAAAAACCTACGAGCAGTACTTC,CASSVGAGKTYEQYF
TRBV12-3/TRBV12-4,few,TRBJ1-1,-,TGTGCCAGCAGCAAGGGACACAACACTGAAGCTTTCTTT,CASSKGHNTEAFF
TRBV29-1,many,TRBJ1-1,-,TGCAGCGTCGGAGGCAGGACCCTTAACACTGAAGCTTTCTTT,CSVGGRTLNTEAFF
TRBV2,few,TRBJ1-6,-,TGTGCCACCGTAGGGACGGCAGATTCACCCCTCCACTTT,CATVGTADSPLHF
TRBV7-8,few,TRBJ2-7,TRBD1,TGTGCCAGCAGCTTATCCTGGACAGGGCCGGGGAGCTCCTACGAGCAGTACTTC,CASSLSWTGPGSSYEQYF
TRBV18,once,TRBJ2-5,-,TGTGCCAGCTCACCACCTGAGAGGAAAGAGACCCAGTACTTC,CASSPPERKETQYF
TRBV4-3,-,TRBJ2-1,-,TGCGCCAGCAGCCCCCAGGGGTGGAATGAGCAGTTCTTC,CASSPQGWNEQFF
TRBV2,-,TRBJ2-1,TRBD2,TGTGCCAGCAGTCGTCCCCGGACAGGGGTTCCTAGCGGGAGGAATTACAATGAGCAGTTCTTC,CASSRPRTGVPSGRNYNEQFF
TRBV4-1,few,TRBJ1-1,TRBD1,TGCGCCAGCAGCCTACAGGGGAGGACTGAAGCTTTCTTT,CASSLQGRTEAFF
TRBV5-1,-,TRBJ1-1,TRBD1,TGCGCCAGCAGCGTAAGACAGGGACAGAACACTGAAGCTTTCTTT,CASSVRQGQNTEAFF
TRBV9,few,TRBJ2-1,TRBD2,TGTGCCAGCAGGGCTAGCGGGGGGGGAGTGGATGAGCAGTTCTTC,CASRASGGGVDEQFF
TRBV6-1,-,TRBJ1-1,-,TGTGCCAGCAGTCAGTTTCTGGGGAACACTGAAGCTTTCTTT,CASSQFLGNTEAFF
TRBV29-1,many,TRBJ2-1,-,TGCAGCGTTGAAGCCTTGTTATCGGGAAATGAGCAGTTCTTC,CSVEALLSGNEQFF
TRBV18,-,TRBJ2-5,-,TGTGCCAGCTCACCAGCTGTAGAGACCCAGTACTTC,CASSPAVETQYF
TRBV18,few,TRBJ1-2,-,TGTGCCAGCTCACCGTCCCTTGGGGGCTACACCTTC,CASSPSLGGYTF
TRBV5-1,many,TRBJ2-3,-,TGCGCCAGCTGTTTGGGGGGAACTAGCACAGATACGCAGTATTTT,CASCLGGTSTDTQYF
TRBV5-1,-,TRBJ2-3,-,TGCGCCAGCAGCTTGGAAATCCAGATCACAGATACGCAGTATTTT,CASSLEIQITDTQYF
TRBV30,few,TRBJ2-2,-,TGTGCCTGGAATCGGAGGATGGAATTGACCGGGGAGCTGTTTTTT,CAWNRRMELTGELFF
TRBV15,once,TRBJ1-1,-,TGTGCCACCAGCAGAGATTTCGGTCACACTGAAGCTTTCTTT,CATSRDFGHTEAFF
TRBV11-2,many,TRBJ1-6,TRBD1,TGTGCCAGCAGCCCCGGGTTCAGACAGGGAGTCTATAATTCACCCCTCCACTTT,CASSPGFRQGVYNSPLHF
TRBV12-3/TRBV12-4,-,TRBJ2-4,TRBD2,TGTGCCAGCAGTTTAAGGCAGGGAGGGGATATTAGTTTC,CASSLRQGGDISF
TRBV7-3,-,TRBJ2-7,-,TGTGCCAGCAGCCTGAGGGCAGTTGCATGGAGCGAGCAGTACTTC,CASSLRAVAWSEQYF
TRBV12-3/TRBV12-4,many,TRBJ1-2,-,TGTGCCAGCAGTTTGATTTTCCCCTACCGTGGCTACACCTTC,CASSLIFPYRGYTF
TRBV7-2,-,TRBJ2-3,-,TGTGCCAGCAGCTTAGCGCCCCCTAGAAATACGCAGTATTTT,CASSLAPPRNTQYF
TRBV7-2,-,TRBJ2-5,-,TGTGCCAGCAGCTTTGAGACCCAGTACTTC,CASSFETQYF
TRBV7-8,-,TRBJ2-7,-,TGTGCCAGCAGCTCCCTGGCGGGTTCAGGCGAGCAGTACTTC,CASSSLAGSGEQYF
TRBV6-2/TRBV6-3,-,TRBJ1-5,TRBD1,TGTGCCAGCAGAACGAGAGGACAGGTGGGCAATCAGCCCCAGCATTTT,CASRTRGQVGNQPQHF
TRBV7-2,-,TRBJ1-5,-,TGTGCCAGCAGCTTAGCCCCCCCAGGAGGGACCAATCAGCCCCAGCATTTT,CASSLAPPGGTNQPQHF
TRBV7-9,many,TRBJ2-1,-,TGTGCCAGCAGCTTAGGCTTCAACTCCTACAATGAGCAGTTCTTC,CASSLGFNSYNEQFF
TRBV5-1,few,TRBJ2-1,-,TGCGCCAGCAATCCAGGGGAAGGGAATGAGCAGTTCTTC,CASNPGEGNEQFF
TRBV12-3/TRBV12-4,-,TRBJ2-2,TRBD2,TGTGCCAGCAGTTTAGCGCCGGGACTAGCGGATACCGGGGAGCTGTTTTTT,CASSLAPGLADTGELFF
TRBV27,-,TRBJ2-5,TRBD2,TGTGCCACCCAACGACTAGCGGGACTTATTTTCCAAGAGACCCAGTACTTC,CATQRLAGLIFQETQYF
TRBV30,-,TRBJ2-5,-,TGTGCCTGGTCCCCGAACCTGGCGGTCGGCGGTACCCAGTACTTC,CAWSPNLAVGGTQYF